Below are 5 T cell receptor beta chains sequenced from a single sample in a study of blood T cell repertoires in COVID-19. The protocol was immunoSEQ multiplex PCR, while the TCRdb copy is restricted to in-frame clones and leaves out a portion. Among roughly 210,000 clones, about 88% were seen once, and the ten largest hold over 1.5%. Input material: peripheral blood. The source of these receptors is a man aged 65-85 years with acute or convalescent COVID-19.

The chain recombines TRBV5-4 with TRBJ1-1; 7 nucleotides agree with TRBD1. Germline loops: CDR1 SGHNT, CDR2 YYREEE (reference sequence). V trimming: 4 bases; J trimming: 8 bases; junction bases outside the gene matches: 8. The CDR3 length is 13 residues. CDR3 region: CASSRDSRGEAFF. CDR3 in DNA: TGTGCCAGCAGCCGGGACAGCCGGGGCGAAGCTTTCTTT.

CDR3 region: CASSTQGSVSEAFF. CDR3 nucleotide sequence: TGTGCCAGTAGTACACAGGGCTCGGTGTCTGAAGCTTTCTTT. This rearrangement joins TRBV19 to TRBJ1-1; TRBD1 might be the D (6 bases). The length of the CDR3 is 14 residues. CDR1 is LNHDA and CDR2 is SQIVND in the germline V gene (reference sequence). V dropped 4 bases and J dropped 6 bases, with 15 bases sitting between them.

This clone occurred once. The chain uses TRBV2 and TRBJ2-3; 7 nucleotides match TRBD2. V gave up 2 bases and J gave up 5 bases; unmatched junction bases: 10. CDR3 length: 16 amino acids. Per the germline V gene, CDR1 is SNHLY and CDR2 is FYNNEI. The CDR3 is CASSERTRGYVDTQYF. CDR3 coding DNA: TGTGCCAGCAGTGAAAGGACTAGAGGATACGTAGATACGCAGTATTTT.

This chain connects TRBV5-4 to TRBJ2-3; 8 bases align to TRBD2. The V segment lost 2 bases and the J segment 0 bases; nucleotides outside the gene matches: 14. The CDR3 sequence is 19 residues long. The germline gives CDR1 SGHNT, CDR2 YYREEE (reference sequence). The CDR3 DNA reads TGTGCCAGCAGCTTCACCACTATTACTAGCGGCCCTAGCACAGATACGCAGTATTTT. The encoded protein is CASSFTTITSGPSTDTQYF.

The chain has TRBV5-6 and TRBJ2-1, with a weak D call TRBD2 (6 bases). CDR3 length: 13 amino acids. Germline assignment: CDR1 SGHDT and CDR2 YYEEEE. Trimming pared 4 bases from V and 12 bases from J, leaving 17 bases between. The DNA of the CDR3 is TGTGCCAGCAGCCCCTATGGACCCGGGGGGCAGTTCTTC. This translates into CASSPYGPGGQFF.